Listed here are 10 T cell receptor beta chains from one sample, sequenced in a study of cytomegalovirus exposure and HLA in healthy donors. Sequencing used immunoSEQ multiplex PCR; TCRdb keeps in-frame clones, though not all of them. The sample includes 85,000 to 120,000 clones, 85% to 95% of them seen just once. The sequenced sample was PBMCs. Source of these receptors: a woman younger than 35 in good health and CMV-seronegative.

V usage is TRBV4-3 and J usage is TRBJ1-3; D remains ambiguous. Trimming shortened V by 0 bases and J by 0 bases, and 12 bases separated the two germline ends. The CDR3 is 17 amino acids. The germline CDR1 and CDR2 sequences are LGHNA and YSLEER. The CDR3 sequence is CASSQDLPGSSGNTIYF. Written as DNA, the CDR3 is TGCGCCAGCAGCCAAGATCTTCCGGGGAGCTCTGGAAACACCATATATTTT.

The J gene is TRBJ2-5, the V gene TRBV19, with 11 bases matching TRBD1. CDR1 and CDR2 (germline): LNHDA, SQIVND (reference sequence). CDR3 size: 14 residues. J lost 5 bases, V lost 5 bases, and 4 bases had no gene match. CDR3 in amino acids: CASSSGTGGETQYF. CDR3 nucleotides: TGTGCCAGTAGTTCCGGGACAGGGGGGGAGACCCAGTACTTC.

The chain recombines TRBV6-5 with TRBJ2-7, with 10 bases aligning to TRBD2. This CDR3 has 15 residues. Germline V gene data show CDR1 as MNHEY and CDR2 as SVGAGI. The J segment lost 7 bases and the V segment lost 5 bases, leaving 11 bases of the junction unmatched. The CDR3 sequence is CASSLFPSGSEEQYF. In DNA form, the CDR3 reads TGTGCCAGCAGTCTCTTTCCTAGCGGGAGTGAAGAGCAGTACTTC.

This rearrangement joins TRBV6-6 to TRBJ1-5; D call uncertain. The ends were cut back, 10 bases at V and 4 bases at J, with 17 bases in the middle. The CDR3 is 14 amino acids. Germline-derived CDR1 and CDR2 are MNHNY and SVGAGI (reference sequence). CDR3 loop: CATGEPSGNQPQHF. The CDR3, as DNA: TGTGCCACCGGGGAACCATCGGGGAATCAGCCCCAGCATTTT.

The V and J genes are TRBV19 and TRBJ1-4; the D gene is possibly TRBD1 (6 bases). Per germline, CDR1 LNHDA and CDR2 SQIVND (reference sequence). V dropped 5 bases and J dropped 5 bases, with 18 bases sitting between them. CDR3 length: 16 amino acids. CDR3 nucleotide sequence: TGTGCCAGTAGTCCACACAGACAGGACTTGAATGAAAAACTGTTTTTT. It translates to CASSPHRQDLNEKLFF.

This chain joins TRBV10-3 and TRBJ1-5; D is perhaps TRBD1 (6 bases). The germline V gene has CDR1 ENHRY and CDR2 SYGVKD. The CDR3 is made up of 16 amino acids. Trimming removed 3 bases from V and 4 bases from J, with 16 bases in between. The CDR3 reads CAISESLRTANQPQHF. Here the CDR3 DNA reads TGTGCCATCAGTGAATCACTTAGGACAGCTAATCAGCCCCAGCATTTT.

The V and J genes are TRBV6-5 and TRBJ2-3; 8 nucleotides agree with TRBD2. CDR1 is MNHEY, CDR2 SVGAGI, per germline. The CDR3 totals 16 residues. Trimming at V came to 0 bases and at J to 10 bases, leaving 12 bases not matched to a gene. The CDR3 loop reads CASSYSNVGGARSQYF. The CDR3, as DNA: TGTGCCAGCAGTTACTCGAATGTCGGGGGGGCCAGGTCGCAGTATTTT.

V gene TRBV7-9 combines with J gene TRBJ1-1; D is undetermined. The germline V gene encodes CDR1 SEHNR and CDR2 FQNEAQ (reference sequence). Trimming stripped 3 bases from V and 8 bases from J, with 19 bases between. The CDR3 spans 15 residues. The CDR3 reads CASSFGEGRVREAFF. In DNA, the CDR3 is TGTGCCAGCAGCTTCGGCGAAGGGAGGGTGAGAGAAGCTTTCTTT.

V gene TRBV11-2 combines with J gene TRBJ1-3; maybe TRBD1 (6 bases). This CDR3 is 16 amino acids long. Germline assignment: CDR1 SGHAT and CDR2 FQNNGV. Trimming cost V 4 bases and J 2 bases, with 15 bases left between them. DNA for the CDR3: TGTGCCAGCAGCTCCTGGTCACAGGGTCCTGGAAACACCATATATTTT. As protein: CASSSWSQGPGNTIYF.

J is TRBJ2-7 and V is TRBV30, with D perhaps TRBD1 (6 bases). The V end lost 5 bases, the J end lost 7 bases, and 24 bases lay between the germline ends. The CDR3 length is 15 residues. Germline CDR1 is GTSNPN and CDR2 is SVGIG (reference sequence). Written as DNA, the CDR3 is TGTGCCTGGGTTTCAAAGGCCGGGACATCAAAAGAGCAGTACTTC. Encoded protein: CAWVSKAGTSKEQYF.